This TCR beta chain is drawn from a study of T cell responses to AZD1222 COVID-19 vaccine. Data came from immunoSEQ multiplex PCR; TCRdb stores just in-frame clones and leaves some out. Among about 150,000 clones listed, more than 85% were seen once. The count of this clone is one. Per the germline V gene, CDR1 is SGDLS and CDR2 is YYNGEE. The CDR3 sequence is 16 residues long. Between the trimmed V and J ends, which lost 1 base and 3 bases, there was a span of 16 bases. The receptor comes from an adult who received the AZD1222 COVID-19 vaccine. The sequencing used peripheral blood, collected 28 days after the second AZD1222 dose. The chain couples TRBV9 to TRBJ2-5; D may be TRBD2 (7 bases). The CDR3 reads CASSVFAGGLEETQYF. In nucleotides, the CDR3 is TGTGCCAGCAGCGTATTCGCCGGGGGGCTCGAAGAGACCCAGTACTTC.